This TCR beta chain stems from a study of spatial heterogeneity in lung cancer. Study context: Sequence detection consistently recorded a greater number of beta-chain than alpha-chain sequences. Raw reads contained each unique TCR and UMI combination more than ten times on average. Study observations and caveats: Ubiquitous expanded tumor TCRs were seen in blood more at resection than at follow-up.

Using its own MiXCR run on the 5' RACE reads, TCRdb lists one record per CDR3 protein. The data hold thousands of distinct CDR3 sequences, with less than 5% observed a single time. The time point is: sample taken at primary tumor resection. Whole RNA came from tumor, nontumor lung or frozen PBMC and was sequenced without being sorted. Trimming stripped 2 bases from V and 5 bases from J, with 14 bases between. This CDR3 spans 15 amino acids. Germline V lookup: CDR1 SGHDT, CDR2 YYEEEE. Concerning this clonotype itself: The target antigen is unknown. This beta chain is an unintended read in a library built for alpha chains; its size means little.

The source was PBMCs, collected at surgery. The rearrangement links TRBV5-6 to TRBJ1-5; possibly TRBD1 for D (5 bases). The clonotype was recovered from a male donor with early-stage non-small cell lung cancer. The CDR3 region is CASSFIGGFDQPQHF. The CDR3 coding sequence is TGTGCCAGCAGCTTCATCGGGGGTTTCGATCAGCCCCAGCATTTT. Based on the CDR3 plus reference TRBV5-6 and TRBJ1-5, the full variable domain is DAGVTQSPTHLIKTRGQQVTLRCSPKSGHDTVSWYQQALGQGPQFIFQYYEEEERQRGNFPDRFSGHQFPNYSSELNVNALLLGDSALYLCASSFIGGFDQPQHFGDGTRLSIL.